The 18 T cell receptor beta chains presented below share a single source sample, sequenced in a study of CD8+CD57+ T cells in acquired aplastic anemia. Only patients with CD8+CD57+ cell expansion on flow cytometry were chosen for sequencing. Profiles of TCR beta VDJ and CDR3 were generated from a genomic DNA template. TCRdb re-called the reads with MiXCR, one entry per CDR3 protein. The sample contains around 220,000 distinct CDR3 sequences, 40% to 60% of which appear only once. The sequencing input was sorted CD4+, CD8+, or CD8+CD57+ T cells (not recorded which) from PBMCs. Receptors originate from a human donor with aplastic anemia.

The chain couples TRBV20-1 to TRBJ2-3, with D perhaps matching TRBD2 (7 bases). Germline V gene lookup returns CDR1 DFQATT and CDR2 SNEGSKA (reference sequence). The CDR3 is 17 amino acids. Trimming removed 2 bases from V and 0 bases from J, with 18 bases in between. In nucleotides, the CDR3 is TGCAGTGCTAGACACCCCTCGGGGGGCCTTAGCACAGATACGCAGTATTTT. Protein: CSARHPSGGLSTDTQYF.

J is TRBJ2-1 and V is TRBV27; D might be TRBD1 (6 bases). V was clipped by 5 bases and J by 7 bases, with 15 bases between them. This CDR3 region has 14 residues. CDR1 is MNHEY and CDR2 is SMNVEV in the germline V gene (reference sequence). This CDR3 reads CASSLQGLGNEQFF. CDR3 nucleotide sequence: TGTGCCAGCAGTCTCCAGGGGCTAGGTAATGAGCAGTTCTTC.

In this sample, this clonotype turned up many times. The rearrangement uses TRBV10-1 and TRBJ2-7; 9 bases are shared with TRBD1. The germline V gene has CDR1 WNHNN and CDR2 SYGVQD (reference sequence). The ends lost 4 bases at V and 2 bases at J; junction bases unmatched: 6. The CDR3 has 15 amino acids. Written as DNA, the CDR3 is TGCGCCAGCAGTGGGGACAGGGCCGCCCCCTACGAGCAGTACTTC. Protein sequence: CASSGDRAAPYEQYF.

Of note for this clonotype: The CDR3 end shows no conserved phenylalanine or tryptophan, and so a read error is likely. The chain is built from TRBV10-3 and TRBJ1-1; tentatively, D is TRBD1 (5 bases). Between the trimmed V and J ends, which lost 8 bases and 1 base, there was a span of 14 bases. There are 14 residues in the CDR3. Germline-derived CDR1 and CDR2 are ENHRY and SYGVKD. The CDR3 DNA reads TGTGCCATCGCAAATGTGGGGGGGAACACTGAAGCTTTCTCC. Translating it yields CAIANVGGNTEAFS.

CDR3 loop: CASRADSPDTQYF. Here the CDR3 DNA reads TGTGCCAGCAGGGCGGACAGCCCAGATACGCAGTATTTT. The chain couples TRBV2 to TRBJ2-3; D might be TRBD1 (6 bases). Germline V gives CDR1 SNHLY, CDR2 FYNNEI. Trimming took off 6 bases at V and 4 bases at J, with 11 bases between the two ends. CDR3 length equals 13 residues.

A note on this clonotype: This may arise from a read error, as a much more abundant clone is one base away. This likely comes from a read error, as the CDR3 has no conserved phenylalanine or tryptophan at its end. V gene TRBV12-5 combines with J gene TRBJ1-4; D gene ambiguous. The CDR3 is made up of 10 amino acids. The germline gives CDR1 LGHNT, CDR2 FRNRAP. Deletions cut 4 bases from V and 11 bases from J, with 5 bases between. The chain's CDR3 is CASGSEKLFL. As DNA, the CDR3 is TGTGCTAGTGGTTCCGAGAAACTGTTTCTT.

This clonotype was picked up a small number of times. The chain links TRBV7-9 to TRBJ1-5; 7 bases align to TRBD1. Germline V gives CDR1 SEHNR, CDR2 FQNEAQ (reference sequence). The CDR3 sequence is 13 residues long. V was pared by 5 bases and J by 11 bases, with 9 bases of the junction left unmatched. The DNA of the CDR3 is TGTGCCAGCAGCAGAGGACAGGAAGAGACCCAGCATTTT. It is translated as CASSRGQEETQHF.

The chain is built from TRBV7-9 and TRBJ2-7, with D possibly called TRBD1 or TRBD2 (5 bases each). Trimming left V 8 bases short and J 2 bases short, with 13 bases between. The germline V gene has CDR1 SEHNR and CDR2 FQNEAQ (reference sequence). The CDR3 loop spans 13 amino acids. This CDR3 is CASSTGTTYEQYF. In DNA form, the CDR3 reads TGTGCCAGCTCAACCGGGACCACCTACGAGCAGTACTTC.

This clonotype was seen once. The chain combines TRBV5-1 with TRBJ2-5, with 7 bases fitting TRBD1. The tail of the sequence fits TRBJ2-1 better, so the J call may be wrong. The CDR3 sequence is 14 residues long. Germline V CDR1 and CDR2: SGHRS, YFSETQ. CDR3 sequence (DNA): TGCGCCAGCAGCTCGGGACAGACGCTCAATGAGCAGTTCTTC. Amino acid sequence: CASSSGQTLNEQFF.

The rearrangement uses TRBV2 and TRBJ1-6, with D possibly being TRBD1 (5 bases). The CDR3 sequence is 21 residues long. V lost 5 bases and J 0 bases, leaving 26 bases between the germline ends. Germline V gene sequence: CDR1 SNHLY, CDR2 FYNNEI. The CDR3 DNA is TGTGCCAGCAGTTCCCACTCTAGGCCAGGGACGTCTGCCTCCTATAATTCACCCCTCCACTTT. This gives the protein CASSSHSRPGTSASYNSPLHF.

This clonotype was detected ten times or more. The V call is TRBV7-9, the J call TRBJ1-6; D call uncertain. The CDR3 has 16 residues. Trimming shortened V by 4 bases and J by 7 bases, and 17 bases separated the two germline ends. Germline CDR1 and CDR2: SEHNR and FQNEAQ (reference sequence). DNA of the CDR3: TGTGCCAGCAGCTATTCCTCCGGACGGGAAAATTCACCCCTCCACTTT. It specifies CASSYSSGRENSPLHF.

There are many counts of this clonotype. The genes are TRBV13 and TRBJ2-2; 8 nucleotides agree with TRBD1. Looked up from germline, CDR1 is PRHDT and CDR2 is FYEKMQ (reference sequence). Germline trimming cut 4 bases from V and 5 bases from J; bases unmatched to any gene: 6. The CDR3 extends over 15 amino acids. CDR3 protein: CASSYDRGLTGELFF. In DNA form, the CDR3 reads TGTGCCAGCAGCTACGACAGGGGATTAACCGGGGAGCTGTTTTTT.

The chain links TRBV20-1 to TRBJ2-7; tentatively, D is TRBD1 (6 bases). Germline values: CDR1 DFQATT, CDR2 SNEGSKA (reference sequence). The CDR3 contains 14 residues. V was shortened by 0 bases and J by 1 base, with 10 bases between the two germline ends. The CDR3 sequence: CSARETGISYEQYF. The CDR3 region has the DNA TGCAGTGCTAGAGAAACAGGGATTTCCTACGAGCAGTACTTC.

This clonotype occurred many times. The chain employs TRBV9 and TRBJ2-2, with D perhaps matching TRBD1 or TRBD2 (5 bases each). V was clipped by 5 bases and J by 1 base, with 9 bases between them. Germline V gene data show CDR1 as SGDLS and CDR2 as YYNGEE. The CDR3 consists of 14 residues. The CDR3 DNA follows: TGTGCCAGCAGTAGGGACCGGAACACCGGGGAGCTGTTTTTT. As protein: CASSRDRNTGELFF.

The DNA of the CDR3 is TGTGCTAGAGATAAAGATCGCGACTCCTACGAGCAGTACTTC. It yields the protein CARDKDRDSYEQYF. The J gene is TRBJ2-7, the V gene TRBV12-5; no reliable D call. The CDR3 is 14 amino acids. Germline loops: CDR1 LGHNT, CDR2 FRNRAP. V dropped 9 bases and J dropped 0 bases, with 15 bases sitting between them. The variable domain in full, with the rest retrieved from reference TRBV12-5 and TRBJ2-7, is DARVTQTPRHKVTEMGQEVTMRCQPILGHNTVFWYRQTMMQGLELLAYFRNRAPLDDSGMPKDRFSAEMPDATLATLKIQPSEPRDSAVYFCARDKDRDSYEQYFGPGTRLTVT.

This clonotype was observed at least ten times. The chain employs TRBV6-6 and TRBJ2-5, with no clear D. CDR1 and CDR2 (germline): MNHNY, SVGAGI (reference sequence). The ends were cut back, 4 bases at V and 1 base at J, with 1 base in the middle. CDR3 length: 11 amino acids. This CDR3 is CASSSQETQYF. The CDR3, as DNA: TGTGCCAGCAGTTCCCAAGAGACCCAGTACTTC.

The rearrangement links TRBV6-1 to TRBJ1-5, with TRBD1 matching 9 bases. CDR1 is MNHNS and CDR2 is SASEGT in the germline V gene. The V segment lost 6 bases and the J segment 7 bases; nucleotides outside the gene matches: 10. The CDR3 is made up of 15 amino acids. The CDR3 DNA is TGTGCCAGCAGCAGGACAGGGGAGCATGACCAGCCCCAGCATTTT. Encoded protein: CASSRTGEHDQPQHF.

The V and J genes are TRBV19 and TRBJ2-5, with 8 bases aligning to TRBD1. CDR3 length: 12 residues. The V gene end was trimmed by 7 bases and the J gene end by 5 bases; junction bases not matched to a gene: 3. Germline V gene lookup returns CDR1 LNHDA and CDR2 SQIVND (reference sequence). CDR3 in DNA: TGTGCCAGTAACGACAGGGGCGAGACCCAGTACTTC. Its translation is CASNDRGETQYF.